The TCR beta chain described here comes from a study of OX40 agonist ivuxolimab in advanced cancers. Study context: The drug used for patients, ivuxolimab, was an agonistic anti-OX40 (CD134) antibody. Patients assigned to dose escalation were diagnosed with hepatocellular carcinoma, melanoma, renal cell or head and neck cancer.

Study-wide results and caveats: Certain nonresponders likewise exhibited a low normalized T-cell clonal expansion.

Germline V CDR1 and CDR2: LGHNA, YNFKEQ. After removal of 0 bases from V and 4 bases from J, the junction contained 4 bases not matched to a gene. CDR3 length: 17 amino acids. This clone was observed a single time. Its antigen is not identified. The data were produced by immunoSEQ multiplex PCR, yet TCRdb's version contains in-frame clones alone and is incomplete. The data hold about 27,000 clones, with roughly four fifths observed a single time. The V call is TRBV4-2, the J call TRBJ2-3, with 13 bases identical to TRBD2. The TCR was taken from an adult with an advanced solid tumor such as melanoma, head and neck, liver or kidney cancer. Sequences were derived from CD4+ or CD8+ T cells sorted from blood, sampled in a trial of the OX40 agonist ivuxolimab. This CDR3 reads CASSQDGGTSGADTQYF. CDR3 DNA sequence: TGTGCCAGCAGCCAAGATGGGGGGACTAGCGGGGCAGATACGCAGTATTTT.